This T cell receptor beta chain was captured by sequencing in a study of shared clonotypes between healthy human individuals. Notes on the study in general: When naive CD4 clonotypes were compared across a handful of donors, approximately 5% were shared. Rarefaction showed sorted-subset sequencing was incomplete despite large depth.

Genomic DNA per cell subset filled all wells of several immunoSEQ plates. The assay was immunoSEQ multiplex PCR, and TCRdb's table has in-frame clones only and misses some. The sample shows some 1.1 million clones, around 77% of them seen only once. This clone appeared a single time. Its antigen is not identified. This TCR was recovered from a man between 18 and 35 years old in good health. Some clones in this sample may be carry-over from other donors' samples. Sequencing was carried out using memory CD4+ T cells from PBMCs. Subset described: CD45RA-negative fraction.

Written as DNA, the CDR3 is TGTGCCAGCAGCGTAGGGGGGCGAGGGAATCAGCCCCAGCATTTT. Protein sequence: CASSVGGRGNQPQHF. The chain has TRBV9 and TRBJ1-5, with D possibly matching TRBD1 (6 bases). V was cut by 0 bases and J by 4 bases, with 11 bases left in between. The CDR3 contains 15 residues. Germline loops: CDR1 SGDLS, CDR2 YYNGEE.